The clone carrying this T cell receptor (beta chain) occurred a few times. The sample originates from a study of T cells in Graves' hyperthyroidism and ophthalmopathy. Regions amplified from RNA transcripts were the TCR beta CDR3 regions. The study used the HTBI primer set for a first-round RT-PCR of the TCR CDR3. A single record per CDR3 protein comes from TCRdb applying MiXCR to the multiplex PCR reads. The sample holds around 530,000 distinct CDR3 sequences, about 15% seen once. The CDR3 consists of 16 residues. Germline V gene lookup returns CDR1 LGHDT and CDR2 YNNKEL (reference sequence). Germline trimming cut 0 bases from V and 3 bases from J; bases unmatched to any gene: 7.

This TCR came from a woman aged 18-30 years with Graves' ophthalmopathy. The chain carries TRBV3-1 and TRBJ2-5; 7 bases are a match to TRBD1. What was sequenced was blood. The CDR3 coding sequence is TGTGCCAGCAGCCAAGAGGGCAGGGGGTGGGAAGAGACCCAGTACTTC. It translates to CASSQEGRGWEETQYF.